These 4 T cell receptor beta chains originate from one sample sequenced in a study of blood T cell repertoires in COVID-19 (dated by TCRdb to 2020 to 2022). Libraries were constructed by the immunoSEQ multiplex PCR assay. This immuneACCESS table, as held by TCRdb, lists in-frame sequences with V and J called but not all clones. Of the missing ones, under half trace to an unresolved V gene in checked studies; the others have no known cause. For this sample there are roughly 92,000 clones; roughly 91% appear just once. The ten largest clones take up approximately 5% of the sample. Sequenced material: peripheral blood. The receptors were sampled from a woman of 80 years or more with acute or convalescent COVID-19.

This chain links TRBV7-9 with TRBJ2-7; the match to TRBD2 covers 7 bases. Per germline, CDR1 SEHNR and CDR2 FQNEAQ (reference sequence). This CDR3 is 16 amino acids long. Trimming took 2 bases from V and 5 from J; bases not matched to a gene: 12. Here the CDR3 DNA reads TGTGCCAGCAGCTTATCCCCACGGGGCGGGAGCCACGAGCAGTACTTC. Amino acids: CASSLSPRGGSHEQYF. Full variable domain (outside the CDR3, taken from reference TRBV7-9 and TRBJ2-7): DTGVSQNPRHKITKRGQNVTFRCDPISEHNRLYWYRQTLGQGPEFLTYFQNEAQLEKSRLLSDRFSAERPKGSFSTLEIQRTEQGDSAMYLCASSLSPRGGSHEQYFGPGTRLTVT.

The chain couples TRBV6-5 to TRBJ1-1; D remains unclear. Per the germline V gene, CDR1 is MNHEY and CDR2 is SVGAGI. Trimming pared 5 bases from V and 3 bases from J, leaving 13 bases between. The CDR3 spans 14 residues. CDR3 in DNA: TGTGCCAGCAGTCCAAACCCCGGTGACACTGAAGCTTTCTTT. It translates to CASSPNPGDTEAFF.

The V call is TRBV9, the J call TRBJ2-1, with 9 bases fitting TRBD2. Germline lookup yields CDR1 SGDLS and CDR2 YYNGEE. The length of the CDR3 is 16 residues. V shed 0 bases, J shed 4 bases, and the junction held 5 bases outside the gene matches. CDR3 loop: CASSVESSGGYNEQFF. CDR3 coding DNA: TGTGCCAGCAGCGTAGAGAGTAGCGGGGGATACAATGAGCAGTTCTTC.

This clone was seen only once. The V call is TRBV13, the J call TRBJ2-2; 9 bases fit TRBD2. Per the germline V gene, CDR1 is PRHDT and CDR2 is FYEKMQ (reference sequence). The length of the CDR3 is 13 residues. V lost 9 bases, J lost 6 bases, and 5 bases stayed unmatched. The DNA of the CDR3 is TGTGCCAGTACTAGCGGGCCCTCCGGGGAGCTGTTTTTT. Its protein product is CASTSGPSGELFF.